Listed below are T cell receptor beta chains from one sample, sequenced in a study of regulatory T cells in long-lasting Graves disease. From the multiplex PCR reads, TCRdb called clonotypes with MiXCR, one entry per CDR3 protein. The sample lists some 370,000 distinct CDR3 sequences; around 23% were seen once. The material was peripheral blood mononuclear cells (PBMCs), obtained when the disease was refractory, from a patient treated with antithyroid drugs. Receptors originate from a woman aged 40 to 50 with Graves disease. The CDR3 runs from the conserved cysteine through the conserved F or W. The D gene is left open where the match is weak. The listing skips clone size in some rows; elsewhere it reads once, few, many or a size class.

V gene	clone size	J gene	D gene	CDR3 DNA	CDR3 protein
TRBV6-1	many	TRBJ1-1	.	TGTGCCAGCACCAGAGGCGAAAGCACTGAAGCTTTCTTT	CASTRGESTEAFF
TRBV24-1	many	TRBJ2-7	.	TGTGCCACCAGTGATATGACAGAGGGAAACGAGCAGTACTTC	CATSDMTEGNEQYF
TRBV5-1	many	TRBJ1-4	.	TGCGCCAGCAGCTGGGATCTCGGTAGGGCGGGTGAAAAACTGTTTTTT	CASSWDLGRAGEKLFF
TRBV4-1	.	TRBJ2-5	.	TGCGCCAGCAGCCAAGCCGCCGCTGAGGGAGAGACCCAGTACTTC	CASSQAAAEGETQYF
TRBV5-1	few	TRBJ1-6	.	TGCGCCAGCAGCTTGGAGGGTAGGCCCTGGAATTCACCCCTCCACTTT	CASSLEGRPWNSPLHF
TRBV5-6	.	TRBJ1-5	.	TGTGCCAGCAGCTTAAGCAGGGGAAGGGGGTTTGATCAGCCCCAGCATTTT	CASSLSRGRGFDQPQHF
TRBV2	many	TRBJ1-6	.	TGTGCCAGCAAGGACAGACCTAATTCACCCCTCCACTTT	CASKDRPNSPLHF
TRBV12-3/TRBV12-4	.	TRBJ2-2	TRBD1	TGTGCCAGCAGATTATATACAGGGGGTCACGGGGAGCTGTTTTTT	CASRLYTGGHGELFF
TRBV20-1	.	TRBJ2-1	.	TGCAGTGCACTTCCCTTCGGGCGGGACCCTTACAATGAGCAGTTCTTC	CSALPFGRDPYNEQFF
TRBV11-2	many	TRBJ2-7	TRBD1	TGTGCCAGCAGCTCCTTGACAGGGGTTGCCTACGAGCAGTACTTC	CASSSLTGVAYEQYF
TRBV27	many	TRBJ2-2	.	TGTGCCAGCAGTTTGCCCAGCGACACCGGGGAGCTGTTTTTT	CASSLPSDTGELFF
TRBV19	few	TRBJ2-7	.	TGTGCCAGTAGTATAAACGGAGCGTCCACCTACGAGCAGTACTTC	CASSINGASTYEQYF
TRBV20-1	few	TRBJ2-4	TRBD2	TGCAGTGCTAGTGGGGGGAGGGCGGGGGTCAAAAACATTCAGTACTTC	CSASGGRAGVKNIQYF
TRBV28	many	TRBJ1-5	TRBD1	TGTGCCAGCAGTACGTTCGGGACAGGGTATCAGCCCCAGCATTTT	CASSTFGTGYQPQHF
TRBV18	.	TRBJ2-7	TRBD1	TGTGCCAGCTCACCATACAGGACAGGGAGTCGCGAGCAGTACTTC	CASSPYRTGSREQYF
TRBV28	many	TRBJ1-4	.	TGTGCCAGCAGTTTCGGAGGAGATAATGAAAAACTGTTTTTT	CASSFGGDNEKLFF
TRBV6-5	.	TRBJ1-3	TRBD1	TGTGCCAGCAGTTACTCACTACAGGGGTCTGGAAACACCATATATTTT	CASSYSLQGSGNTIYF
TRBV2	many	TRBJ2-1	TRBD1	TGTGCCAGCAGTTCGGCAGGGGGCTTAGGGAATGAGCAGTTCTTC	CASSSAGGLGNEQFF
TRBV27	once	TRBJ1-3	.	TGTGCCAGCAGTTTATCTCGTCCCTCTAGCTCTGGAAACACCATATATTTT	CASSLSRPSSSGNTIYF
TRBV4-1	once	TRBJ1-5	TRBD1	TGCGCCAGCAGCCAAGACGAGGGACAGGGGGCCTTGCCCCAGCATTTT	CASSQDEGQGALPQHF
TRBV5-1	few	TRBJ1-2	.	TGCGCCAGCAGCTTGGAAAGGGCGGATGGCTACACCTTC	CASSLERADGYTF
TRBV28	.	TRBJ2-1	TRBD2	TGTGCCAGCAGTTTAGCGGGAGGGCCAAAAGAGCAGTTCTTC	CASSLAGGPKEQFF
TRBV12-5	few	TRBJ2-5	.	TGTGCTAGTGCCTTGGTACAGGGAGGCGAAGAGACCCAGTACTTC	CASALVQGGEETQYF
TRBV5-4	once	TRBJ2-7	TRBD2	TGTGCCAGCAGCCCCGACGGGCTAGCGGGCCTCTACGAGCAGTACTTC	CASSPDGLAGLYEQYF
TRBV6-1	few	TRBJ1-5	TRBD1	TGTGCCAGCAGGCCCAGGGGGCAGCCCCAGCATTTT	CASRPRGQPQHF
TRBV6-1	few	TRBJ1-1	.	TGTGCCAGTGCTTGGGGGACTGAAGCTTTCTTT	CASAWGTEAFF
TRBV2	.	TRBJ2-7	TRBD1	TGTGCCAGCAGCAGACTCGGACAGGCGAGCTCCTACGAGCAGTACTTC	CASSRLGQASSYEQYF
TRBV20-1	few	TRBJ2-1	.	TGCAGTGCTAGAGTAAACTCCCTGGGTGAGCAGTTCTTC	CSARVNSLGEQFF
TRBV28	many	TRBJ1-4	.	TGTGCTAGCAAGGAAACCCCTAGTGAAAAACTGTTTTTT	CASKETPSEKLFF
TRBV15	.	TRBJ1-1	.	TGTGCCACCAGCAGGGCCTCGGGTACTGAAGCTTTCTTT	CATSRASGTEAFF
TRBV7-9	.	TRBJ2-7	.	TGTGCCAGCGCCCCCACACAGTCGGGTGTACAGTACTTC	CASAPTQSGVQYF
TRBV28	many	TRBJ2-5	TRBD2	TGTGCCAGCAGTTTGTCGGGACTAGCGGGAGTAGGGATCGGAAAGACCCAGTACTTC	CASSLSGLAGVGIGKTQYF
TRBV29-1	.	TRBJ2-7	TRBD1	TGCAGCGTTGGGCGCCCCTCAGACAGGGGGACCTCCTACGAGCAGTACTTC	CSVGRPSDRGTSYEQYF
TRBV7-3	.	TRBJ2-7	TRBD2	TGTGCCAGCAGCGGACTAGCGGGAGGCTTGCAGTACTTC	CASSGLAGGLQYF
TRBV28	many	TRBJ1-3	TRBD1	TGTGCCAGCCGACAGGGCCCGGGAAACACCATATATTTT	CASRQGPGNTIYF
TRBV12-3/TRBV12-4	few	TRBJ2-2	.	TGTGCCAGCAGTTTAGGGGACGCGGTCTACACCGGGGAGCTGTTTTTT	CASSLGDAVYTGELFF
TRBV6-1	.	TRBJ2-2	TRBD2	TGTGCCAGCAGAGGACTAGCGGGAGGCACCGGGGAGCTGTTTTTT	CASRGLAGGTGELFF
TRBV29-1	few	TRBJ2-7	.	TGCAGCGTGATCGACCCGAGCTCCTACGAGCAGTACTTC	CSVIDPSSYEQYF
TRBV30	.	TRBJ1-4	.	TGTGCCTGGAGTTTACTGAGTGGAACTAATGAAAAACTGTTTTTT	CAWSLLSGTNEKLFF
TRBV7-2	many	TRBJ2-5	.	TGTGCCAGCAGCTTGGGACACGCGGGCGAGACCCAGTACTTC	CASSLGHAGETQYF
TRBV10-3	few	TRBJ1-2	.	TGTGCCATCAGAAACACCGTGAGTGGCTACACCTTC	CAIRNTVSGYTF
TRBV6-5	many	TRBJ2-7	.	TGTGCCAGCAGTTACTTACGCGAGCAGTACTTC	CASSYLREQYF
TRBV7-3	.	TRBJ2-7	.	TGTGCCAGCAGCTATAGCACGGGGGACCAGCAGTACTTC	CASSYSTGDQQYF
TRBV28	many	TRBJ2-4	.	TGTGCCAGCAGTCCCCGGGACTGGGCTAACATTCAGTACTTC	CASSPRDWANIQYF
TRBV5-1	few	TRBJ1-2	.	TGCGCCAGCAGCGCGGAGACGGCAGGGTTGGGAGGCTACACCTTC	CASSAETAGLGGYTF